A selection of T cell receptor beta chains follows, all from one sample in a study of T cell repertoires in cytomegalovirus infection. These TCRs' antigens remain unknown. TCRdb reprocessed the reads via MiXCR and lists one record per CDR3 protein. The data show about 770,000 distinct CDR3 sequences, about 28% seen once. The sample was cultured CD8+ T cells from PBMCs, taken from culture after CMV antigen stimulation. These receptors all come from a human donor in good health (CMV status not recorded). Some clones in this sample may be carry-over from other donors' samples. Each CDR3 is given with its conserved first and last residue. A D gene is named only where the DNA matches it firmly. Size is omitted from some rows. Given values are once, few, many or a class for expanded clones.

CDR3 protein: CASSSLIGQGGYTF
CDR3 DNA: TGTGCCAGCAGCTCCTTGATCGGACAGGGTGGCTACACCTTC
D gene: TRBD1
V gene: TRBV7-2
J gene: TRBJ1-2
clone size: many

CDR3 protein: CASSYSAGGHNEQFF
CDR3 DNA: TGTGCCAGCAGTTACTCAGCGGGGGGGCACAATGAGCAGTTCTTC
D gene: TRBD2
V gene: TRBV6-5
J gene: TRBJ2-1
clone size: .

CDR3 protein: CASSIGRGIANYGYTF
CDR3 DNA: TGTGCCAGTAGTATAGGTCGCGGGATAGCTAACTATGGCTACACCTTC
D gene: .
V gene: TRBV19
J gene: TRBJ1-2
clone size: .

CDR3 protein: CASGLDPREGTQYF
CDR3 DNA: TGTGCTAGTGGTTTGGATCCAAGAGAGGGGACCCAGTACTTC
D gene: .
V gene: TRBV12-5
J gene: TRBJ2-5
clone size: .

CDR3 protein: CASSTLGTGGYGYTF
CDR3 DNA: TGTGCCAGCAGTACCCTAGGGACAGGAGGCTATGGCTACACCTTC
D gene: TRBD1
V gene: TRBV6-1
J gene: TRBJ1-2
clone size: .

CDR3 protein: CASSARDRGYSPLHF
CDR3 DNA: TGTGCCAGCAGCGCCCGGGACAGGGGGTATTCACCCCTCCACTTT
D gene: TRBD1
V gene: TRBV7-4
J gene: TRBJ1-6
clone size: few

CDR3 protein: CASSLPGFNQPQHF
CDR3 DNA: TGTGCCAGCAGCCTTCCGGGGTTCAATCAGCCCCAGCATTTT
D gene: .
V gene: TRBV7-9
J gene: TRBJ1-5
clone size: many

CDR3 protein: CANSSGTSQLWGEQFF
CDR3 DNA: TGTGCCAACAGCTCCGGGACTAGCCAGCTTTGGGGCGAGCAGTTCTTC
D gene: TRBD2
V gene: TRBV7-9
J gene: TRBJ2-1
clone size: .

CDR3 protein: CSAPPLEGSSYNEQFF
CDR3 DNA: TGCAGTGCTCCCCCACTCGAGGGGAGCTCCTACAATGAGCAGTTCTTC
D gene: .
V gene: TRBV20-1
J gene: TRBJ2-1
clone size: few

CDR3 protein: CASVGPGYGYTF
CDR3 DNA: TGTGCCAGTGTGGGCCCAGGGTATGGCTACACCTTC
D gene: .
V gene: TRBV6-1
J gene: TRBJ1-2
clone size: many

CDR3 protein: CASTLGWSYEQYF
CDR3 DNA: TGTGCCAGCACCCTGGGTTGGTCCTACGAGCAGTACTTC
D gene: .
V gene: TRBV12-3/TRBV12-4
J gene: TRBJ2-7
clone size: .

CDR3 protein: CASSQQGRAYNSTF
CDR3 DNA: TGTGCCAGTAGTCAACAGGGTAGGGCATACAATTCCACCTTC
D gene: .
V gene: TRBV19
J gene: TRBJ1-2
clone size: .

CDR3 protein: CASSSPSGVRTDTQYF
CDR3 DNA: TGTGCCAGCAGCTCGCCCAGCGGGGTACGGACAGATACGCAGTATTTT
D gene: TRBD2
V gene: TRBV5-4
J gene: TRBJ2-3
clone size: few

CDR3 protein: CASIGDRGHATNEKLFF
CDR3 DNA: TGTGCCAGTATTGGCGACAGGGGCCATGCAACTAATGAAAAACTGTTTTTT
D gene: TRBD1
V gene: TRBV19
J gene: TRBJ1-4
clone size: .

CDR3 protein: CAISLGLAGPTDTQYF
CDR3 DNA: TGTGCCATCAGTTTGGGACTAGCGGGGCCCACAGATACGCAGTATTTT
D gene: TRBD2
V gene: TRBV10-3
J gene: TRBJ2-3
clone size: .

CDR3 protein: CASSVPGTTSGNTIYF
CDR3 DNA: TGTGCCAGCAGCGTACCCGGGACCACCTCTGGAAACACCATATATTTT
D gene: .
V gene: TRBV7-9
J gene: TRBJ1-3
clone size: few

CDR3 protein: CASIRLGTDTQYF
CDR3 DNA: TGTGCCAGCATCCGGCTGGGCACAGATACGCAGTATTTT
D gene: .
V gene: TRBV6-1
J gene: TRBJ2-3
clone size: few

CDR3 protein: CASSSGTSGGEVAETQYF
CDR3 DNA: TGTGCCAGCAGTTCCGGGACTAGCGGGGGGGAGGTGGCAGAGACCCAGTACTTC
D gene: TRBD2
V gene: TRBV12-3/TRBV12-4
J gene: TRBJ2-5
clone size: .

CDR3 protein: CASSPRHERNGYTF
CDR3 DNA: TGTGCCAGCAGCCCCCGACACGAAAGGAATGGCTACACCTTC
D gene: .
V gene: TRBV14
J gene: TRBJ1-2
clone size: .

CDR3 protein: CASSYAMNTGELFF
CDR3 DNA: TGTGCCAGCAGTTACGCGATGAACACCGGGGAGCTGTTTTTT
D gene: .
V gene: TRBV6-8
J gene: TRBJ2-2
clone size: .

CDR3 protein: CSARETGPSEKPQHF
CDR3 DNA: TGCAGTGCTAGAGAGACAGGGCCCTCGGAAAAGCCCCAGCATTTT
D gene: TRBD1
V gene: TRBV20-1
J gene: TRBJ1-5
clone size: .

CDR3 protein: CASSLDNWGPNQPQHF
CDR3 DNA: TGTGCCAGCAGCTTAGACAACTGGGGGCCTAATCAGCCCCAGCATTTT
D gene: .
V gene: TRBV7-2
J gene: TRBJ1-5
clone size: many

CDR3 protein: CASSQDRGPYSGNTIYF
CDR3 DNA: TGCGCCAGCAGCCAAGATCGGGGACCCTACTCTGGAAACACCATATATTTT
D gene: .
V gene: TRBV4-1
J gene: TRBJ1-3
clone size: .

CDR3 protein: CASGLGRTIPHGYTF
CDR3 DNA: TGTGCTAGTGGTTTGGGGAGGACGATACCGCATGGCTACACCTTC
D gene: .
V gene: TRBV12-5
J gene: TRBJ1-2
clone size: few

CDR3 protein: CASLGQGPAGGYTF
CDR3 DNA: TGCGCCAGCCTGGGACAGGGGCCGGCCGGCGGCTACACCTTC
D gene: TRBD1
V gene: TRBV4-1
J gene: TRBJ1-2
clone size: few

CDR3 protein: CASSFSFGSPSEKLFF
CDR3 DNA: TGTGCCAGCAGTTTTAGCTTCGGTTCACCGTCAGAAAAACTGTTTTTT
D gene: .
V gene: TRBV7-6
J gene: TRBJ1-4
clone size: many

CDR3 protein: CSADPGDRGGEQYF
CDR3 DNA: TGCAGTGCTGACCCCGGGGACAGGGGCGGCGAGCAGTACTTC
D gene: TRBD1
V gene: TRBV20-1
J gene: TRBJ2-7
clone size: .

CDR3 protein: CASSHTRQGSGDTQYF
CDR3 DNA: TGTGCCAGCAGCCATACCCGCCAGGGTTCTGGAGATACGCAGTATTTT
D gene: .
V gene: TRBV7-8
J gene: TRBJ2-3
clone size: many

CDR3 protein: CASSFEYTEAFF
CDR3 DNA: TGTGCCAGCAGCTTCGAATACACTGAAGCTTTCTTT
D gene: .
V gene: TRBV5-3
J gene: TRBJ1-1
clone size: few

CDR3 protein: CASNRDRLYGYTF
CDR3 DNA: TGTGCCAGCAACCGGGACCGTCTCTATGGCTACACCTTC
D gene: .
V gene: TRBV28
J gene: TRBJ1-2
clone size: few

CDR3 protein: CSVEEGSPNTEAFF
CDR3 DNA: TGCAGCGTTGAAGAAGGATCTCCGAACACTGAAGCTTTCTTT
D gene: .
V gene: TRBV29-1
J gene: TRBJ1-1
clone size: .

CDR3 protein: CSVEELAINEQFF
CDR3 DNA: TGCAGCGTTGAAGAGCTAGCGATTAATGAGCAGTTCTTC
D gene: .
V gene: TRBV29-1
J gene: TRBJ2-1
clone size: .

CDR3 protein: CASSLNRGNEKLFF
CDR3 DNA: TGTGCCAGCAGCTTGAACAGGGGGAATGAAAAACTGTTTTTT
D gene: TRBD1
V gene: TRBV7-2
J gene: TRBJ1-4
clone size: many

CDR3 protein: CSVLQGDRGNEQFF
CDR3 DNA: TGCAGCGTTCTCCAAGGGGACAGGGGAAATGAGCAGTTCTTC
D gene: TRBD1
V gene: TRBV29-1
J gene: TRBJ2-1
clone size: .

CDR3 protein: CASSLRGASSGANVLTF
CDR3 DNA: TGTGCCAGCAGTTTGAGGGGCGCAAGCTCTGGGGCCAACGTCCTGACTTTC
D gene: .
V gene: TRBV27
J gene: TRBJ2-6
clone size: .

CDR3 protein: CASSLGGGVGELFF
CDR3 DNA: TGTGCCAGCAGCTTAGGAGGGGGTGTCGGGGAGCTGTTTTTT
D gene: .
V gene: TRBV7-9
J gene: TRBJ2-2
clone size: few

CDR3 protein: CASSLIRDRVDGYTF
CDR3 DNA: TGCGCCAGCAGCCTTATCCGGGACAGGGTCGATGGCTACACCTTC
D gene: TRBD1
V gene: TRBV4-1
J gene: TRBJ1-2
clone size: .